The sequence of this T cell receptor beta chain was determined in a study of shared clonotypes between healthy human individuals. Overall study context: Three CD4 naive, three CD4 memory, two CD8 naive and one CD8 memory plate were used per donor.

General study points: Clonotypes shared by all four donors outscored non-shared clonotypes in generation probability. Although depth was large, rarefaction showed that sequencing of the sorted subsets was incomplete. Memory subsets generally showed smaller estimated richness than naive subsets did.

Of note for this clone: Its antigen remains unidentified. The same CDR3 can be traced to other DNA sequences in this sample.

V was pared by 1 base and J by 4 bases, with 2 bases of the junction left unmatched. Per the germline V gene, CDR1 is MGHRA and CDR2 is YSYEKL. The CDR3 extends over 14 amino acids. TCRdb's copy holds only in-frame clones and misses some; the assay was immunoSEQ multiplex PCR. Among over a million clones, over 95% were seen once, and the ten largest hold 1% to 1.5%. The sequenced material came from naive CD4+ T cells sorted from blood. Subset of the sample: CD45RA+ positively selected. The chain employs TRBV4-1 and TRBJ2-7; 9 nucleotides line up with TRBD1. The origin of this receptor is a young man in good health. CDR3 DNA sequence: TGCGCCAGCAGCCAAGTGGGACAGGGTTACGAGCAGTACTTC. Translated: CASSQVGQGYEQYF.